The T cell receptor beta chain under discussion was sequenced for a study of OX40 agonist ivuxolimab in advanced cancers. The wider study: Mean age approximately 55 years, range about 20 to 79; 82.7% male.

The CDR3 spans 14 residues. Germline CDR1 reads MNHNS; CDR2 reads SASEGT. V lost 7 bases, J lost 2 bases, and 5 bases stayed unmatched. Here immunoSEQ multiplex PCR was the method, and the copy in TCRdb shows in-frame clones only, minus some. The sample carries 70,000 or so clones, about four fifths recorded once. Sequenced material: CD4+ or CD8+ T cells sorted from blood, taken in a trial of the OX40 agonist ivuxolimab. V usage is TRBV6-1 and J usage is TRBJ1-5; 7 bases agree with TRBD1. This sequence originates from an adult with an advanced solid tumor such as melanoma, head and neck, liver or kidney cancer. DNA of the CDR3: TGTGCCAGCACTCCGGACAGGCGCAATCAGCCCCAGCATTTT. It codes for CASTPDRRNQPQHF.